The 9 T cell receptor beta chains presented below share a single source sample, sequenced in a study of blood T cell repertoires in COVID-19. The data were produced by immunoSEQ multiplex PCR, yet TCRdb's version contains in-frame clones alone and is incomplete. The profile shows some 340,000 clones, around 85% of them singletons. The sample taken for sequencing was peripheral blood. These receptors all stem from a woman between 18 and 29 years old with acute or convalescent COVID-19.

This chain connects TRBV9 to TRBJ1-4, with D maybe TRBD1 (6 bases). Germline assignment: CDR1 SGDLS and CDR2 YYNGEE. CDR3 size: 13 residues. Between the trimmed V and J ends, which lost 4 bases and 7 bases, there was a span of 11 bases. CDR3 region: CASSPGVTEKLFF. In DNA, the CDR3 is TGTGCCAGCAGCCCAGGGGTCACTGAAAAACTGTTTTTT.

The rearrangement uses TRBV11-3 and TRBJ2-4, with D unresolved. The CDR3 spans 14 residues. The V end was cut by 0 bases, the J end by 3 bases, with 6 bases between. The germline V gene has CDR1 SGHNT and CDR2 YENEEA. The chain's CDR3 is CASSLDRFKNIQYF. CDR3 coding DNA: TGTGCCAGCAGCTTAGACAGGTTCAAAAACATTCAGTACTTC.

This rearrangement joins TRBV5-4 to TRBJ1-2; 7 bases fit TRBD1. The V gene end was trimmed by 2 bases and the J gene end by 7 bases; junction bases not matched to a gene: 5. This CDR3 region has 13 residues. Germline V gives CDR1 SGHNT, CDR2 YYREEE (reference sequence). The CDR3 loop is CASSFYRGAGYTF. The CDR3 nucleotides are TGTGCCAGCAGCTTCTACAGGGGTGCTGGCTACACCTTC. The entire variable domain, with the rest obtained from reference TRBV5-4 and TRBJ1-2, is as follows: ETGVTQSPTHLIKTRGQQVTLRCSSQSGHNTVSWYQQALGQGPQFIFQYYREEENGRGNFPPRFSGLQFPNYSSELNVNALELDDSALYLCASSFYRGAGYTFGSGTRLTVV.

The chain links TRBV5-1 to TRBJ1-3; a possible D gene is TRBD1 (6 bases). Germline V gene sequence: CDR1 SGHRS, CDR2 YFSETQ. V lost 4 bases and J lost 6, with 26 bases in between. The CDR3 loop spans 18 amino acids. CDR3 sequence reads: CASSPVEFGQTRENTIYF. As DNA, the CDR3 is TGCGCCAGCAGCCCTGTCGAATTTGGACAGACCAGAGAAAACACCATATATTTT. Drawing the rest from reference TRBV5-1 and TRBJ1-3, the complete variable domain is KAGVTQTPRYLIKTRGQQVTLSCSPISGHRSVSWYQQTPGQGLQFLFEYFSETQRNKGNFPGRFSGRQFSNSRSEMNVSTLELGDSALYLCASSPVEFGQTRENTIYFGEGSWLTVV.

V is TRBV15 and J is TRBJ2-5; 10 bases match TRBD2. This CDR3 is 14 amino acids long. V trimming: 6 bases; J trimming: 4 bases; junction bases outside the gene matches: 5. Germline V gene sequence: CDR1 LNHNV, CDR2 YYDKDF (reference sequence). CDR3 in DNA: TGTGCCACCAGGGAGCGGGGGGGCTCAGAGACCCAGTACTTC. Translation: CATRERGGSETQYF.

The chain uses TRBV7-9 and TRBJ2-5, with 8 positions matching TRBD2. Unmatched junction bases numbered 7, after V lost 0 bases and J lost 4 bases. Germline loops: CDR1 SEHNR, CDR2 FQNEAQ (reference sequence). This CDR3 spans 16 amino acids. The DNA of the CDR3 is TGTGCCAGCAGCTTAGCCGCCAGCGGGAGTTCAGAGACCCAGTACTTC. This sequence encodes CASSLAASGSSETQYF.

This clone was observed a few times. The chain joins TRBV7-9 to TRBJ1-1; D possibly corresponds to TRBD1 (5 bases). This CDR3 region has 18 residues. V dropped 1 base and J dropped 1 base, with 19 bases sitting between them. Looked up from germline, CDR1 is SEHNR and CDR2 is FQNEAQ (reference sequence). The CDR3 DNA sequence: TGTGCCAGCAGCTTAGACCTTGGGGCTTACTTTCCGAACACTGAAGCTTTCTTT. The encoded protein is CASSLDLGAYFPNTEAFF. The full variable domain, its missing parts supplied by reference TRBV7-9 and TRBJ1-1, is DTGVSQNPRHKITKRGQNVTFRCDPISEHNRLYWYRQTLGQGPEFLTYFQNEAQLEKSRLLSDRFSAERPKGSFSTLEIQRTEQGDSAMYLCASSLDLGAYFPNTEAFFGQGTRLTVV.

The rearrangement uses TRBV6-5 and TRBJ1-1; 7 positions match TRBD1. This CDR3 comprises 15 residues. Losses at the gene ends were 5 bases for V and 1 base for J; bases not matched to a gene: 7. The germline CDR1 and CDR2 sequences are MNHEY and SVGAGI. CDR3 protein: CASSTGVFGNTEAFF. CDR3 DNA: TGTGCCAGCAGTACAGGGGTTTTCGGGAACACTGAAGCTTTCTTT.

The chain links TRBV6-5 to TRBJ2-7; D unclear. CDR3 length: 12 residues. The germline V and J ends were trimmed by 5 bases and 7 bases, with 12 bases remaining between them. Per the germline V gene, CDR1 is MNHEY and CDR2 is SVGAGI. The CDR3 DNA sequence: TGTGCCAGCAGTCCCTCGTGGAGAGAGCAGTACTTC. Translated, it gives CASSPSWREQYF.